A single sample is the source of the 2 T cell receptor beta chains below, sequenced in a study of OX40 agonist ivuxolimab in advanced cancers. The repertoire was sequenced with immunoSEQ multiplex PCR; TCRdb's copy has only in-frame clones and lacks some. The sample records under 80,000 clones, around 85% being singletons. The starting material was CD4+ or CD8+ T cells sorted from blood, obtained in a trial of the OX40 agonist ivuxolimab. These receptors all come from an adult with an advanced solid tumor such as melanoma, head and neck, liver or kidney cancer.

The chain joins TRBV7-8 to TRBJ1-5; D is perhaps TRBD1 (6 bases). CDR3 length equals 15 residues. From germline, CDR1 is SGHVS and CDR2 FQNEAQ. V was clipped by 5 bases and J by 4 bases, with 15 bases between them. The CDR3 is CASSPPGAKNQPQHF. The CDR3 DNA reads as TGTGCCAGCAGCCCCCCGGGGGCAAAGAATCAGCCCCAGCATTTT. Together with reference TRBV7-8 and TRBJ1-5, the CDR3 gives the full variable domain: GAGVSQSPRYKVAKRGQDVALRCDPISGHVSLFWYQQALGQGPEFLTYFQNEAQLDKSGLPSDRFFAERPEGSVSTLKIQRTQQEDSAVYLCASSPPGAKNQPQHFGDGTRLSIL.

The chain has TRBV18 and TRBJ2-2; D is unresolved. This CDR3 has 15 amino acids. Germline values: CDR1 KGHSH, CDR2 LQKENI. Trimming left V 2 bases short and J 0 bases short, with 7 bases between. CDR3 sequence (DNA): TGTGCCAGCTCACCAACCCCCTCGAACACCGGGGAGCTGTTTTTT. Translating gives CASSPTPSNTGELFF.